These 14 T cell receptor beta chains originate from one sample sequenced in a study of regulatory T cells in long-lasting Graves disease. The time point denotes: persistent/refractory GD, antithyroid drugs over 5 years with positive TRAb. Scientists built the TCR library using RNA that was extracted from PBMCs. Researchers made TCR beta libraries by using iRepertoire HTBI primers and running Arm-PCR on CDR3 regions. Via MiXCR, TCRdb re-called the multiplex PCR reads, giving one row per CDR3 protein. The sample carries 400,000 to 500,000 distinct CDR3 sequences, 20% to 25% recorded once. The sample was peripheral blood mononuclear cells (PBMCs), taken when the disease was refractory, from a patient treated with antithyroid drugs. These receptors all come from a female donor with Graves disease.

In its sample, this clonotype was seen many times. This chain links TRBV28 with TRBJ1-2; perhaps TRBD1 as D (6 bases). V was pared by 2 bases and J by 8 bases, with 24 bases between. CDR1 is MDHEN, CDR2 SYDVKM, per germline. CDR3 length equals 17 residues. Here the CDR3 reads CASSLLQARKQGHGYTF. The CDR3 nucleotides are TGTGCCAGCAGTTTACTACAGGCGCGAAAGCAGGGGCACGGCTACACCTTC.

V is TRBV30 and J is TRBJ2-5; D not certain. V lost 0 bases, J lost 4 bases, and 18 bases lay in between. The CDR3 spans 16 residues. Germline V gene lookup returns CDR1 GTSNPN and CDR2 SVGIG (reference sequence). The CDR3: CAWSVHSGRFGETQYF. The CDR3 nucleotides are TGTGCCTGGAGTGTACACTCTGGGCGATTCGGAGAGACCCAGTACTTC.

This clonotype was observed a handful of times. V usage is TRBV20-1 and J usage is TRBJ2-7; TRBD2 agrees at 8 bases. Germline V lookup: CDR1 DFQATT, CDR2 SNEGSKA (reference sequence). The CDR3 runs 16 residues. V lost 5 bases to trimming and J lost 2 bases; unmatched junction nucleotides: 14. The CDR3 bases are TGCAGTGCTCTCGGGGGGGGGGCTTGGCGACCCTACGAGCAGTACTTC. This sequence encodes CSALGGGAWRPYEQYF.

Regarding this clonotype: A much larger clone is a single base away; this may be a read error. The gene calls are TRBV28 and TRBJ1-5; D is perhaps TRBD1 (6 bases). The V and J ends lost 5 bases and 5 bases respectively, with 19 bases between them. This CDR3 region has 16 residues. Germline CDR1 reads MDHEN; CDR2 reads SYDVKM. The DNA for the CDR3 is TGTGCCAGCAGTCCGTCCAGTCTTGGGGGCGATCAGCCCCAGCATTTT. This sequence encodes CASSPSSLGGDQPQHF.

This clonotype was detected many times. The chain carries TRBV6-2 or TRBV6-3 and TRBJ2-5; D unresolved. Germline lookup yields CDR1 MNHEY and CDR2 SVGEGT. V was trimmed by 2 bases and J by 2 bases, leaving 9 bases between them. This CDR3 comprises 14 residues. The DNA for the CDR3 is TGTGCCAGCAGTTACGTGGTTATGCAAGAGACCCAGTACTTC. Amino acid sequence: CASSYVVMQETQYF.

This clonotype was seen many times. The CDR3 spells CASSSPTALGETQYF. CDR3 bases: TGTGCCAGCAGCTCACCCACAGCGTTGGGGGAGACCCAGTACTTC. The rearrangement links TRBV7-2 to TRBJ2-5; D is undetermined. This CDR3 contains 15 residues. Germline CDR1 SGHTA, CDR2 FQGNSA. Trimming removed 4 bases at V and 5 bases at J, with 17 bases between.

The chain combines TRBV3-1 with TRBJ2-7, with TRBD1 matching 9 bases. Germline loops: CDR1 LGHDT, CDR2 YNNKEL (reference sequence). The CDR3 runs to 16 residues. V lost 0 bases to trimming and J lost 3 bases; unmatched junction nucleotides: 6. The CDR3 sequence is CASSQDGGTGIYEQYF. CDR3 sequence (DNA): TGTGCCAGCAGCCAAGATGGCGGGACAGGGATCTACGAGCAGTACTTC.

This clonotype was seen more than once but under ten times. The V gene is TRBV6-1, the J gene TRBJ1-5; possible D gene TRBD1, 5 bases. Germline CDR1 reads MNHNS; CDR2 reads SASEGT. With 8 bases removed from V and 3 bases from J, the gap between germline ends came to 14 bases. This CDR3 region has 14 residues. The CDR3 is CASGHRQNNQPQHF. Written as DNA, the CDR3 is TGTGCCAGCGGTCATAGACAGAACAATCAGCCCCAGCATTTT.

This chain connects TRBV30 to TRBJ1-4, with TRBD1 matching over 12 bases. V shed 1 base and J 8 bases; nucleotides not matched to a gene: 11. CDR3 length: 17 residues. The germline gives CDR1 GTSNPN, CDR2 SVGIG (reference sequence). CDR3 loop: CAWSGPGTGGTREKLFF. The CDR3 coding sequence is TGTGCCTGGAGTGGTCCCGGGACAGGGGGCACGCGGGAAAAACTGTTTTTT.

This chain connects TRBV13 to TRBJ1-1; unclear D gene. The CDR3 extends over 18 amino acids. Germline CDR1 reads PRHDT; CDR2 reads FYEKMQ (reference sequence). The ends were cut back, 8 bases at V and 2 bases at J, with 27 bases in the middle. CDR3 in amino acids: CASLAPGIWGRANTEAFF. The CDR3 DNA reads TGTGCCAGCTTGGCCCCGGGGATCTGGGGTAGAGCTAACACTGAAGCTTTCTTT.

This clonotype was observed a handful of times. V is TRBV19 and J is TRBJ1-6; possibly TRBD1 for D (5 bases). Trimming left V 3 bases short and J 8 bases short, with 11 bases between. Germline loops: CDR1 LNHDA, CDR2 SQIVND (reference sequence). The CDR3 contains 14 residues. For the CDR3, the DNA is TGTGCCAGTAGTATCGGGACTGAAGATTCACCCCTCCACTTT. Amino acid sequence: CASSIGTEDSPLHF.

With regard to this clonotype: A much larger clonotype is one base distant, so this may be a read error. The chain is built from TRBV27 and TRBJ1-1; D is unresolved. Germline V gene data show CDR1 as MNHEY and CDR2 as SMNVEV (reference sequence). The CDR3 is made up of 17 amino acids. In nucleotides, the CDR3 is TGTGCCAGCAGTCCTGCCCCCGGACGAGTCGAGAACACTGGAGCTTTCTTT. Translated: CASSPAPGRVENTGAFF.

This chain links TRBV20-1 with TRBJ2-2; D uncertain. Trimming removed 6 bases from V and 6 bases from J, with 8 bases in between. Per germline, CDR1 DFQATT and CDR2 SNEGSKA (reference sequence). This CDR3 spans 11 amino acids. The CDR3 protein is CSAIGAGELFF. CDR3 nucleotide sequence: TGCAGTGCCATTGGGGCCGGGGAGCTGTTTTTT.

V usage is TRBV7-2 and J usage is TRBJ2-7; D remains unclear. Trimming took off 2 bases at V and 4 bases at J, with 12 bases between the two ends. The CDR3 is 14 amino acids. Germline CDR1 is SGHTA and CDR2 is FQGNSA. CDR3 sequence reads: CASSLPQPLYEQYF. CDR3 nucleotide sequence: TGTGCCAGCAGCTTACCACAGCCCCTATACGAGCAGTACTTC.